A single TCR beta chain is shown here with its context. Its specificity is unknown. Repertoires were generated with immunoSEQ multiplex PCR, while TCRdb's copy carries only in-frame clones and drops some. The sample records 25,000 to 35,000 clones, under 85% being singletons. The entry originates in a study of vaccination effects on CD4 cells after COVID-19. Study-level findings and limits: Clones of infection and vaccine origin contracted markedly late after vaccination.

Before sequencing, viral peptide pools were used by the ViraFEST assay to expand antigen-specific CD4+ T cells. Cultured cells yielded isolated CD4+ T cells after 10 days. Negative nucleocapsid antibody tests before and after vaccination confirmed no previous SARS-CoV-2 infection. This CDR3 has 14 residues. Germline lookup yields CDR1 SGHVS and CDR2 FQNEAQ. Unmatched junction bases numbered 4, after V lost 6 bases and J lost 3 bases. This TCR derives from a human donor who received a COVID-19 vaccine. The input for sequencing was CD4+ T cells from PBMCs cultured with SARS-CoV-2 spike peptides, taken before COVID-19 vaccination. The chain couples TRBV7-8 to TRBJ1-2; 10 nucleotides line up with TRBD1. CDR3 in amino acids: CASSPTGGYYGYTF. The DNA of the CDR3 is TGTGCCAGCAGTCCGACAGGGGGCTACTATGGCTACACCTTC.